This T cell receptor (beta chain) was identified in a study of T-cell reconstitution after alpha-beta-depleted transplantation in children. Construction of the TCRbeta library involved unique molecular identifiers. TCRdb used MiXCR to reprocess the PCR reads, holding one entry per CDR3 protein. Of 670,000 or so distinct CDR3 sequences in the sample, about an eighth were seen once. There are many counts of this clonotype. The junction had 8 bases not matched to a gene; V was cut back by 5 bases and J by 5 bases. The CDR3 loop spans 14 amino acids. Looked up from germline, CDR1 is SSHAT and CDR2 is FNYEAQ (reference sequence).

Here the sequenced sample was PBMCs, taken before TCRalphabeta/CD19-depleted stem cell transplant. This chain connects TRBV7-7 to TRBJ2-5; 7 bases fit TRBD2. This TCR derives from a girl aged 2 to 9 with congenital amegakaryocytic thrombocytopenia, due to receive a stem cell transplant. CDR3 in amino acids: CASSSGNEPETQYF. The CDR3 coding sequence is TGTGCCAGCAGCAGCGGGAACGAGCCGGAGACCCAGTACTTC.